One sample yielded the 29 T cell receptor beta chains listed below, sequenced in a study of control samples from healthy donors and cancer patients. This table comes from immunoSEQ multiplex PCR, and its TCRdb copy is limited to in-frame clones, with some not included. Of under 450,000 clones listed, around 90% are singletons. Specimen: PBMCs. Every receptor here comes from a man aged 35-49 years with head and neck cancer.

This clone was seen repeatedly, ten times or more. The rearrangement uses TRBV28 and TRBJ2-1; the match to TRBD2 covers 10 bases. The V gene end was trimmed by 5 bases and the J gene end by 7 bases; junction bases not matched to a gene: 11. CDR1 is MDHEN, CDR2 SYDVKM, per germline. The CDR3 runs 16 residues. CDR3 nucleotides: TGTGCCAGCAGTCCCCTAGCGGGGGCTTATGCGAATGAGCAGTTCTTC. Its translation is CASSPLAGAYANEQFF.

The chain combines TRBV6-2 or TRBV6-3 with TRBJ2-7; 9 bases align to TRBD2. Germline CDR1 and CDR2: MNHEY and SVGEGT. J lost 5 bases, V lost 4 bases, and 9 bases had no gene match. The CDR3 sequence is 15 residues long. The CDR3 bases are TGTGCCAGCAGTTCGGTAAGCGGGGGGAGCCACGAGCAGTACTTC. This encodes CASSSVSGGSHEQYF.

J is TRBJ2-3 and V is TRBV12-3 or TRBV12-4, with 8 bases identical to TRBD1. V lost 7 bases, J lost 4 bases, and 4 bases stayed unmatched. The CDR3 spans 13 residues. The CDR3 here is CASNSGGSDTQYF. The DNA for the CDR3 is TGTGCCAGCAACTCAGGGGGCTCAGATACGCAGTATTTT.

The chain combines TRBV13 with TRBJ1-1; 10 bases line up with TRBD1. The ends lost 3 bases at V and 5 bases at J; junction bases unmatched: 6. The CDR3 runs to 15 residues. From germline, CDR1 is PRHDT and CDR2 FYEKMQ (reference sequence). The CDR3: CASSFRRTGGTEAFF. CDR3 sequence (DNA): TGTGCCAGCAGCTTCCGGAGGACAGGGGGAACTGAAGCTTTCTTT.

The V and J genes are TRBV7-9 and TRBJ1-4; 8 bases are a match to TRBD1. CDR1 SEHNR and CDR2 FQNEAQ come from the germline V gene (reference sequence). Germline trimming cut 6 bases from V and 4 bases from J; bases unmatched to any gene: 4. The length of the CDR3 is 14 residues. The CDR3 region has the DNA TGTGCCAGCAGATCGGACAGGGTTAATGAAAAACTGTTTTTT. This translates into CASRSDRVNEKLFF. Filled out from reference TRBV7-9 and TRBJ1-4, the complete variable domain reads DTGVSQNPRHKITKRGQNVTFRCDPISEHNRLYWYRQTLGQGPEFLTYFQNEAQLEKSRLLSDRFSAERPKGSFSTLEIQRTEQGDSAMYLCASRSDRVNEKLFFGSGTQLSVL.

J is TRBJ1-6 and V is TRBV2; a possible D gene is TRBD1 (5 bases). Germline CDR1 and CDR2: SNHLY and FYNNEI. The CDR3 is 13 amino acids. Trimming removed 8 bases from V and 7 bases from J, with 12 bases in between. CDR3 in amino acids: CASCQGGNSPLHF. As DNA, the CDR3 is TGTGCCAGCTGTCAGGGAGGCAATTCACCCCTCCACTTT.

The chain couples TRBV10-3 to TRBJ2-7; no clear D. Germline lookup yields CDR1 ENHRY and CDR2 SYGVKD. The CDR3 has 13 amino acids. V was shortened by 4 bases and J by 6 bases, with 13 bases between the two germline ends. CDR3 sequence reads: CAISGEIELEQYF. CDR3 DNA: TGTGCCATCAGTGGAGAGATAGAACTCGAGCAGTACTTC.

The chain recombines TRBV11-2 with TRBJ2-1; a possible D gene is TRBD2 (5 bases). Germline values: CDR1 SGHAT, CDR2 FQNNGV. V lost 3 bases, J lost 7 bases, and 16 bases lay in between. This CDR3 comprises 15 residues. The CDR3 here is CASSFEGGLSNEQFF. Written as DNA, the CDR3 is TGTGCCAGCAGCTTTGAGGGTGGGCTTAGTAATGAGCAGTTCTTC.

This sequence joins TRBV19 and TRBJ2-5; 8 bases line up with TRBD1. The V gene end was trimmed by 3 bases and the J gene end by 5 bases; junction bases not matched to a gene: 8. CDR1 LNHDA and CDR2 SQIVND come from the germline V gene (reference sequence). The CDR3 consists of 15 residues. The CDR3 DNA follows: TGTGCCAGTAGTATCCCCGGACAGGGCATGGAGACCCAGTACTTC. As protein: CASSIPGQGMETQYF.

This clone was picked up a small number of times. The chain recombines TRBV5-4 with TRBJ2-1; no clear D gene. Trimming pared 0 bases from V and 4 bases from J, leaving 11 bases between. This CDR3 spans 15 amino acids. Germline CDR1 is SGHNT and CDR2 is YYREEE (reference sequence). The CDR3: CASSLDVGRYNEQFF. In DNA, the CDR3 is TGTGCCAGCAGCTTGGACGTAGGCCGTTACAATGAGCAGTTCTTC.

The chain couples TRBV19 to TRBJ2-1, with 7 bases that match TRBD1. Germline values: CDR1 LNHDA, CDR2 SQIVND (reference sequence). This CDR3 has 15 residues. The trim removed 1 base at V and 4 bases at J, leaving 4 bases unmatched. CDR3 DNA: TGTGCCAGTAGTATAGTGGGGACAGTATACAATGAGCAGTTCTTC. Protein sequence: CASSIVGTVYNEQFF.

The CDR3 coding sequence is TGTGCCAGCAGTCCAACAGCTGGGGCCAACGTCCTGACTTTC. As protein: CASSPTAGANVLTF. The V and J genes are TRBV6-2 or TRBV6-3 and TRBJ2-6; no firm D call. The CDR3 contains 14 residues. With 5 bases removed from V and 2 bases from J, the gap between germline ends came to 7 bases. Germline values: CDR1 MNHEY, CDR2 SVGEGT.

This chain connects TRBV28 to TRBJ1-5; D possibly corresponds to TRBD1 (5 bases). This CDR3 region has 15 residues. Germline CDR1 reads MDHEN; CDR2 reads SYDVKM. V was trimmed by 7 bases and J by 5 bases, leaving 18 bases between them. The CDR3 DNA is TGTGCCAGCACCCCCCTAGGGCAGGGTTATCAGCCCCAGCATTTT. Translated, it gives CASTPLGQGYQPQHF.

The chain uses TRBV6-4 and TRBJ1-4, with unresolved D. The CDR3 is 13 residues long. Trimming left V 3 bases short and J 4 bases short, with 6 bases between. Germline V CDR1 and CDR2: MRHNA, SNTAGT. CDR3 nucleotide sequence: TGTGCCAGCAGTGAAGGACTTAATGAAAAACTGTTTTTT. Translation gives CASSEGLNEKLFF.

This sequence joins TRBV7-2 and TRBJ2-5; a weak D match, TRBD1 (6 bases). The CDR3 is 16 amino acids. Germline CDR1 reads SGHTA; CDR2 reads FQGNSA. V was shortened by 4 bases and J by 3 bases, with 18 bases between the two germline ends. The CDR3 nucleotides are TGTGCCAGCAGCTCCCTTAGGGGGAAAAGGAAAGAGACCCAGTACTTC. Translation gives CASSSLRGKRKETQYF.

J is TRBJ2-3 and V is TRBV3-1 (or the pseudogene TRBV3-2), with TRBD2 matching 7 bases. The CDR3 is made up of 14 amino acids. The germline V gene has CDR1 LGHDT and CDR2 YNNKEL (reference sequence). With 4 bases clipped from V and 2 bases from J, the junction kept 3 bases outside the gene matches. CDR3: CASSRGGHTDTQYF. The CDR3 DNA follows: TGTGCCAGCAGCCGCGGGGGTCACACAGATACGCAGTATTTT.

In DNA, the CDR3 is TGTGCCAGCAGCTTACGGACGCAAATCTATATGAACACTGAAGCTTTCTTT. Its translation is CASSLRTQIYMNTEAFF. The chain uses TRBV11-2 and TRBJ1-1; D gene unclear. Germline CDR1 is SGHAT and CDR2 is FQNNGV. V was clipped by 2 bases and J by 0 bases, with 16 bases between them. The CDR3 consists of 17 residues.

The chain employs TRBV28 and TRBJ2-2; 11 positions match TRBD2. Trimming took 1 base from V and 6 from J; bases not matched to a gene: 7. The germline gives CDR1 MDHEN, CDR2 SYDVKM. This CDR3 has 17 residues. CDR3 loop: CASSLSLAGGTPGELFF. DNA for the CDR3: TGTGCCAGCAGTTTATCCTTAGCGGGAGGGACCCCCGGGGAGCTGTTTTTT.

The chain has TRBV27 and TRBJ2-7; TRBD2 aligns across 10 bases. This CDR3 spans 16 amino acids. V shed 11 bases and J 0 bases; nucleotides not matched to a gene: 13. CDR1 is MNHEY and CDR2 is SMNVEV in the germline V gene (reference sequence). The DNA for the CDR3 is TGTGCCGCCGGGGTCTCGGGACTAGCGAACTCCTACGAGCAGTACTTC. Residues: CAAGVSGLANSYEQYF.

The chain couples TRBV19 to TRBJ2-7; no reliable D call. Deletions cut 3 bases from V and 5 bases from J, with 17 bases between. There are 15 residues in the CDR3. Germline V gene data show CDR1 as LNHDA and CDR2 as SQIVND (reference sequence). In DNA form, the CDR3 reads TGTGCCAGTAGTATTCTGACACCAAACCCGGACGAGCAGTACTTC. Translating gives CASSILTPNPDEQYF.

This clone was observed once. This sequence joins TRBV5-1 and TRBJ1-2, with D maybe TRBD1 (5 bases). V was trimmed by 0 bases and J by 4 bases, leaving 10 bases between them. The CDR3 contains 14 residues. The V gene's germline CDR1 is SGHRS and CDR2 YFSETQ. In nucleotides, the CDR3 is TGCGCCAGCAGCTTGGACCCCGGGGGCTATGGCTACACCTTC. Its translation: CASSLDPGGYGYTF.

The rearrangement links TRBV7-2 to TRBJ1-2, with a possible D match to TRBD1 (5 bases). The CDR3 loop spans 13 amino acids. Trimming removed 2 bases at V and 7 bases at J, with 11 bases between. CDR1 and CDR2 (germline): SGHTA, FQGNSA. The CDR3 loop is CASSLISGTGYTF. The CDR3 DNA reads as TGTGCCAGCAGCTTAATCTCGGGGACTGGCTACACCTTC.

The rearrangement links TRBV5-1 to TRBJ1-1; D call uncertain. Trimming took 0 bases from V and 0 from J, leaving 9 bases between them. This CDR3 spans 15 amino acids. Germline V CDR1 and CDR2: SGHRS, YFSETQ. The CDR3 is CASSLGSIVNTEAFF. Here the CDR3 DNA reads TGCGCCAGCAGCTTGGGATCGATCGTGAACACTGAAGCTTTCTTT.

The CDR3 DNA reads TGTGCCAGCAGTTTCCCGTTCGGGCCATACGAAAAACTGTTTTTT. The encoded protein is CASSFPFGPYEKLFF. The chain is built from TRBV28 and TRBJ1-4; D unresolved. Germline CDR1 and CDR2: MDHEN and SYDVKM. The ends were cut back, 3 bases at V and 8 bases at J, with 16 bases in the middle. The CDR3 covers 15 residues.

The chain carries TRBV9 and TRBJ2-1, with D perhaps matching TRBD1 (6 bases). Germline CDR1 SGDLS, CDR2 YYNGEE. This CDR3 region has 14 residues. Trimming removed 4 bases at V and 4 bases at J, with 12 bases between. The CDR3 spells CASSPTGNYNEQFF. The CDR3, as DNA: TGTGCCAGCAGCCCCACAGGGAATTACAATGAGCAGTTCTTC.

The chain couples TRBV4-3 to TRBJ2-5; D not resolved. Germline loops: CDR1 LGHNA, CDR2 YSLEER. The CDR3 extends over 14 amino acids. Trimming removed 2 bases from V and 0 bases from J, with 7 bases in between. CDR3 sequence reads: CASSQSAHQETQYF. In DNA form, the CDR3 reads TGCGCCAGCAGCCAATCGGCACACCAAGAGACCCAGTACTTC.

This sequence joins TRBV11-2 and TRBJ2-7, with 8 nucleotides matching TRBD1. Germline CDR1 and CDR2: SGHAT and FQNNGV. There are 13 residues in the CDR3. V gave up 3 bases and J gave up 7 bases; unmatched junction bases: 5. CDR3 nucleotides: TGTGCCAGCAGCTTTGGACAGGGAGTAGAGCAGTACTTC. Translating gives CASSFGQGVEQYF.

The J gene is TRBJ2-1, the V gene TRBV28, with TRBD2 identical over 7 bases. Trimming cost V 6 bases and J 0 bases; bases outside gene matches: 17. Per germline, CDR1 MDHEN and CDR2 SYDVKM. The CDR3 has 19 residues. The CDR3 bases are TGTGCCAGCAGCCTCGGACTAGGGAGGGTTATGAGCTCCTACAATGAGCAGTTCTTC. Encoded protein: CASSLGLGRVMSSYNEQFF.

The chain couples TRBV5-1 to TRBJ1-4; D is ambiguous. CDR1 is SGHRS and CDR2 is YFSETQ in the germline V gene. The CDR3 has 14 residues. V shed 4 bases and J shed 6 bases, with 13 bases lying between them. The CDR3 sequence: CASSLERRDEKLFF. CDR3 DNA sequence: TGCGCCAGCAGCCTCGAGAGAAGGGATGAAAAACTGTTTTTT.